This T cell receptor beta chain is drawn from a study of T cell responses to AZD1222 COVID-19 vaccine. The CDR3 sequence is 12 residues long. The V and J ends lost 5 bases and 4 bases, in that order; junction bases with no gene match: 2. The germline V gene has CDR1 SEHNR and CDR2 FQNEAQ (reference sequence). This clone occurred once. The antigen remains unidentified. Study results and limitations: Samples come after the peak T cell response, not at day 14. With two AZD1222 doses given, Spike-specific TCR breadth and depth both rose.

The repertoire was sequenced with immunoSEQ multiplex PCR; TCRdb's copy has only in-frame clones and lacks some. The sample contains about 170,000 clones, roughly 92% of which appear only once. The sequence derives from an adult in good health. The gene calls are TRBV7-9 and TRBJ2-7; the match to TRBD1 covers 7 bases. The source material was peripheral blood, sampled on day 0 of AZD1222 vaccination. DNA of the CDR3: TGTGCCAGCAGCCGACAGGGTTACGAGCAGTACTTC. Its translation: CASSRQGYEQYF.